This TCR beta chain was recovered during a study of STAT5B mutations in CD4+ large granular lymphocyte leukemia (dated by TCRdb to the early 2020s). Study-level background: Among the healthy controls, the CDR3 'QG' motif was associated with a particular HLA allele. The study compared the TCRbeta repertoires of patients with CD4+ T-cell large granular lymphocyte leukemia against those of healthy blood donors. Flow cytometry performed on FACSCanto II or FACSVerse showed that the purified fractions had more than 95% purity among lymphocytes.

General findings and caveats noted by the study authors: Enrichment of TRBV06-family usage was observed among the top patient clones (8/27) relative to healthy controls (2/35). CD4-sorted patient repertoires appeared more clonal than healthy CD4+ repertoires, and this difference persisted after removing the putative leukemic clones. Main leukemic clonotypes were private to each patient, although approximately 25% appeared at low frequency in other patients' non-leukemic repertoires. The data were not HLA-matched, and the higher clonality in CD4+ T-LGLL than in CD8+ T-LGLL could be due to the relatively small sample size.

V lost 0 bases and J lost 10 bases; the stretch between them is 13 bases long. CDR1 and CDR2 were assigned from the germline V gene as LGHNA and YNFKEQ. Spanning cysteine to phenylalanine, the CDR3 consists of 15 amino acids. Solely the CDR3 DNA is kept, with 45 bases framed from the first base. Details on this clone: What this receptor recognizes is not known. Per-base qualities were not stored, and no clone one base away is much larger.

The immunoSEQ assay at survey resolution was applied to genomic DNA for sequencing of TCRbeta rearrangements. Turning to the authors' computational methods: In the TCR sequencing data, the lowest productive clonotype frequency that could be detected was 2.59 x 10-5. Only productive TCRbeta rearrangements, meaning sequences that were complete and in-frame, were kept for the analyses. Clonality for each sample was calculated as Simpson clonality in the immunoSEQ Analyzer version 3.0. Clones were categorized by frequency as very rare, small, medium, large (1-20%) or hyperexpanded (>20%). Generation probabilities were estimated with OLGA 1.2.3, V-gene circos plots were made with VDJtools, specificities were looked up in VDJdb, and CDR3 motifs were identified with GLIPH. The source is immuneACCESS, and TCRdb retained only in-frame sequences with V and J called. Part of the clones is not carried over; for the studies checked, unresolved V genes explain less than half of this, and the remainder is unexplained. That table gives V, J and clone size, and the DNA gave D and trimming. The sample data list 20,000 to 25,000 clones, and about 80% of these were observed just once. The top ten clonotypes cover about 4% of the sample.

Healthy controls were approximately 40 blood donors whose buffy coats came from the Finnish Red Cross blood service. All TCR-sequenced material derived from peripheral blood: patient blood samples and healthy donor buffy coats. Peripheral blood mononuclear cells were isolated by Ficoll-Hypaque gradient centrifugation. For the healthy controls, CD4+ cells were obtained from buffy coats by magnetic purification. Genomic DNA was extracted with the Gentra Puregene Cell and Tissue kit and quantified on a Qubit 2.0 fluorometer. The origin of this receptor is a human donor in good health. Input material: CD4+ T cells from blood buffy coats. The chain links TRBV4-2 with TRBJ1-6, and TRBD1 may be the D gene, going by 6 matching bases. The nucleotide sequence is given as TGTGCCAGCAGCCAAGAAGACAGGAGGAGATCACCCCTCCACTTT. Translated, this is CASSQEDRRRSPLHF.